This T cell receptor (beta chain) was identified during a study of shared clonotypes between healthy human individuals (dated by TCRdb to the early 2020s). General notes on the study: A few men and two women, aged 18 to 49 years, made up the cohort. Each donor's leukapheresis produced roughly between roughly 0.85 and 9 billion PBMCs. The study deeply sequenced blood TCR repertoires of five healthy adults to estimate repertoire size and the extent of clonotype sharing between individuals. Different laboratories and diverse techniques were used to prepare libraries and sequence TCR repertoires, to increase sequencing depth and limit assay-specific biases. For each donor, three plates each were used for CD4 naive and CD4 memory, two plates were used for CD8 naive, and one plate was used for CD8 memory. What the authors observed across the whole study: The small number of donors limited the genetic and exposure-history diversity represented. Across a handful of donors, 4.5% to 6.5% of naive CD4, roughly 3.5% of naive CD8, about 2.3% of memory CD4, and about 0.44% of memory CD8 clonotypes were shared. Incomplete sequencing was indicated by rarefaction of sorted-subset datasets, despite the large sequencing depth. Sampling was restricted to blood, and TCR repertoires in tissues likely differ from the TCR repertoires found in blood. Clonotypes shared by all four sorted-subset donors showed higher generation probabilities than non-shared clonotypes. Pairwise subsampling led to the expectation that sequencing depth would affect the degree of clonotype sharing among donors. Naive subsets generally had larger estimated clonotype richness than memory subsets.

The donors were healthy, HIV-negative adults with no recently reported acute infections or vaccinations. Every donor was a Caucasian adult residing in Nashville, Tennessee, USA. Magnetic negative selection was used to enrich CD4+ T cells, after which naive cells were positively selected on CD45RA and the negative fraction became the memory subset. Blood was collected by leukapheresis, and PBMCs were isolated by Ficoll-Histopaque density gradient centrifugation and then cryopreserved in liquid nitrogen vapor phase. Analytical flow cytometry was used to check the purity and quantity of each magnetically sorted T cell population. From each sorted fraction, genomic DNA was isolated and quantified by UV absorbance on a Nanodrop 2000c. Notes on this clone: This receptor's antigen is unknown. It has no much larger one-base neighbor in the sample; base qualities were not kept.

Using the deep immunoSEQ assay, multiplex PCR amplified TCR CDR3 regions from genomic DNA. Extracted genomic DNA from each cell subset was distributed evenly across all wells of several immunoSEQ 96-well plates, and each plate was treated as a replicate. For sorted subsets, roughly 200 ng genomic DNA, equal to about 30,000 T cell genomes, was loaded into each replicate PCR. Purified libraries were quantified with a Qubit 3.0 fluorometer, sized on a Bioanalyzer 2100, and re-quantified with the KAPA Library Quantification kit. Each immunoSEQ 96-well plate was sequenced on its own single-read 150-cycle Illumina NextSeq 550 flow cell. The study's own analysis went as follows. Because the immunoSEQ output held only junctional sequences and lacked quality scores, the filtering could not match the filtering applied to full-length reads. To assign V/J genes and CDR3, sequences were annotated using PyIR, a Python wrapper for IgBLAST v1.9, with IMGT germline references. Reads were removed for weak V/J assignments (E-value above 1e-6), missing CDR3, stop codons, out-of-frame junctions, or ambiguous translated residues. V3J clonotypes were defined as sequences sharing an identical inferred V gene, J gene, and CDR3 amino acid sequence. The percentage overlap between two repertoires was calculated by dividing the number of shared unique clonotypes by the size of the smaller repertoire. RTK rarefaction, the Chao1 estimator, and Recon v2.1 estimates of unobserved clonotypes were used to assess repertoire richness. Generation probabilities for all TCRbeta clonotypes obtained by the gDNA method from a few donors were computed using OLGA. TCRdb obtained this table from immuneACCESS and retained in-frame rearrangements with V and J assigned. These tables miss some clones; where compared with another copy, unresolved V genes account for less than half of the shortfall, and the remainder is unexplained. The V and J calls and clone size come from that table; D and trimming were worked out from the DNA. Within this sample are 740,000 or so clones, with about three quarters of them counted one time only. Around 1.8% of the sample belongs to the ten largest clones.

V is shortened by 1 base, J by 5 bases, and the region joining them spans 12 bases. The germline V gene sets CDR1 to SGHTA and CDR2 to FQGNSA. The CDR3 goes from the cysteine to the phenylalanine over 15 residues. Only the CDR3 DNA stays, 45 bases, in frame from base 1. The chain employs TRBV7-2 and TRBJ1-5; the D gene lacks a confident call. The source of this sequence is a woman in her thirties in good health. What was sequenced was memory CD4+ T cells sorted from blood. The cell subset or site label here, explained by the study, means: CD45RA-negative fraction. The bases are TGTGCCAGCAGCTTAGGGACCTCCCTTCATCAGCCCCAGCATTTT. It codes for CASSLGTSLHQPQHF.